This T cell receptor (beta chain) was obtained from a study of shared clonotypes between healthy human individuals. Germline V gene lookup returns CDR1 SGHDT and CDR2 YYEEEE. V was clipped by 9 bases and J by 6 bases; unmatched bases: 5. The CDR3 is 11 residues long. TCRdb's table, derived via immunoSEQ multiplex PCR, lists solely in-frame clones and lacks some. Altogether some 320,000 clones are present, around 90% being singletons, with the ten largest covering about 16%. Material: memory CD8+ T cells sorted from blood. The subset: CD45RO+ cells pooled with CCR7-negative TemRA cells. This receptor was taken from a man aged 18 to 30 in good health. The chain combines TRBV5-6 with TRBJ1-2; 7 bases map to TRBD1. CDR3 bases: TGTGCCACCTCGACAGGGAATGGCTACACCTTC. It is translated as CATSTGNGYTF. Variable domain in full (rest from reference TRBV5-6 and TRBJ1-2): DAGVTQSPTHLIKTRGQQVTLRCSPKSGHDTVSWYQQALGQGPQFIFQYYEEEERQRGNFPDRFSGHQFPNYSSELNVNALLLGDSALYLCATSTGNGYTFGSGTRLTVV.